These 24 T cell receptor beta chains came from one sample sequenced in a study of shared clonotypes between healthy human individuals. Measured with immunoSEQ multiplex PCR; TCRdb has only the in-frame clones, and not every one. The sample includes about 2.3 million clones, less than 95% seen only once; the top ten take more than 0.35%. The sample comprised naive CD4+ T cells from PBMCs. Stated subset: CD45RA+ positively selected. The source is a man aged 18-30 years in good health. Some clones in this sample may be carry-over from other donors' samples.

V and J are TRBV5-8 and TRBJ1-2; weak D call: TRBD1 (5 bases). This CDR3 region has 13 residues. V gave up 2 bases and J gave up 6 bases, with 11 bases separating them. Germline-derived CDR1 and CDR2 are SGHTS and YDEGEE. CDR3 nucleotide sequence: TGTGCCAGCAGCTTACTTGGAGGGGATGGCTACACCTTC. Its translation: CASSLLGGDGYTF.

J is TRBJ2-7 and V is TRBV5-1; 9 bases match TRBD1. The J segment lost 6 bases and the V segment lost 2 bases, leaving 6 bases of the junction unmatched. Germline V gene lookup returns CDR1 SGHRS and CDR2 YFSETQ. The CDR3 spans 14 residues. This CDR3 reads CASSLWTGASEQYF. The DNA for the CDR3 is TGCGCCAGCAGCTTATGGACAGGGGCATCCGAGCAGTACTTC.

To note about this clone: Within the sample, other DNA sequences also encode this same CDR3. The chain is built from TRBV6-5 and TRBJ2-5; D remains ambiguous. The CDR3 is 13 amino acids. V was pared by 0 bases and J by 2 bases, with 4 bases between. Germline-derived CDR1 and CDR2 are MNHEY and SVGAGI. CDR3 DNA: TGTGCCAGCAGTTACTCCAGTCAAGAGACCCAGTACTTC. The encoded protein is CASSYSSQETQYF.

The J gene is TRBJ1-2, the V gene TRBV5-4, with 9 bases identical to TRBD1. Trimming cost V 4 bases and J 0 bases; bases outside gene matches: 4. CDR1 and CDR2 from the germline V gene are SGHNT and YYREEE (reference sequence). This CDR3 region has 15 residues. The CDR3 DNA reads TGTGCCAGCAGCGCAGGACAGGGGTCTAACTATGGCTACACCTTC. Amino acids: CASSAGQGSNYGYTF. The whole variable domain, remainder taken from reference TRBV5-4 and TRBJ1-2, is ETGVTQSPTHLIKTRGQQVTLRCSSQSGHNTVSWYQQALGQGPQFIFQYYREEENGRGNFPPRFSGLQFPNYSSELNVNALELDDSALYLCASSAGQGSNYGYTFGSGTRLTVV.

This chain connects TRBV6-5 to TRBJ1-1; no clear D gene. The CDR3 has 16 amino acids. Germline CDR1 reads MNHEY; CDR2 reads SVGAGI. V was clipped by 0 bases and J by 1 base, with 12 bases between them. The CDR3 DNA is TGTGCCAGCAGTTACTCAACTGTACGGTCGAACACTGAAGCTTTCTTT. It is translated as CASSYSTVRSNTEAFF.

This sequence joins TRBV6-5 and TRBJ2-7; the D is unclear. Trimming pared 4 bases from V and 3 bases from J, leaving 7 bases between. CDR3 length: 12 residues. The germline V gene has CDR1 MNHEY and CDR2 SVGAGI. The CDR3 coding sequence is TGTGCCAGCAGTTCAATATTCTACGAGCAGTACTTC. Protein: CASSSIFYEQYF.

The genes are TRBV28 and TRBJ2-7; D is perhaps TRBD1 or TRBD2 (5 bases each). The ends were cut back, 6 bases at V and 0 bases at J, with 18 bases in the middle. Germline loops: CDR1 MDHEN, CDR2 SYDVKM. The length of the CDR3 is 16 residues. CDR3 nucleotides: TGTGCCAGCAGCCCACTATCCGGGACCCCCTCCTACGAGCAGTACTTC. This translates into CASSPLSGTPSYEQYF.

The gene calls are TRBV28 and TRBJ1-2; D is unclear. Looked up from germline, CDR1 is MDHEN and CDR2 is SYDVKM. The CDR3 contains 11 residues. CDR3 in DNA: TGTGTGTCAGGCGAAAACTATGGCTACACCTTC. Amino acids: CVSGENYGYTF.

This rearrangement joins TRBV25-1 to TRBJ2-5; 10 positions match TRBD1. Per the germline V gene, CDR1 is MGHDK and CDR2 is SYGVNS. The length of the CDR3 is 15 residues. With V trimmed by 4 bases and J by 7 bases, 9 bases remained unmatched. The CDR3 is CASSASGQGSGTQYF. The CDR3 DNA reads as TGTGCCAGCAGTGCCTCGGGACAGGGGTCGGGGACCCAGTACTTC.

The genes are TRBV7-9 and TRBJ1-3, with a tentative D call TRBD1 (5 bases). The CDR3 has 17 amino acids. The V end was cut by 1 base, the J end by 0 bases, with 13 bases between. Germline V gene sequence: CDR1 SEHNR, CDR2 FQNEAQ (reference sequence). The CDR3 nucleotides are TGTGCCAGCAGCTTAGTTTCAGGGATCAACTCTGGAAACACCATATATTTT. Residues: CASSLVSGINSGNTIYF.

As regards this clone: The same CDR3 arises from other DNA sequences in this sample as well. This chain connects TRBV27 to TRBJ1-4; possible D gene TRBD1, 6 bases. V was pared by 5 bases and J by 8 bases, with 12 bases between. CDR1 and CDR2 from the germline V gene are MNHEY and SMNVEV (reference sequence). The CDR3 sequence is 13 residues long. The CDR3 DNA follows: TGTGCCAGCAGTACACAGGGTAGGGAAAAACTGTTTTTT. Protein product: CASSTQGREKLFF.

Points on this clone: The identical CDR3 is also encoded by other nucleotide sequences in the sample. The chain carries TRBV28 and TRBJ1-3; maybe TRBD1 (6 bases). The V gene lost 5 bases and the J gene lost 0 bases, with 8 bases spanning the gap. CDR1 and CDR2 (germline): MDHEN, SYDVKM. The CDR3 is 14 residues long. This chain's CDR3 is CASSPDSSGNTIYF. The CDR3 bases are TGTGCCAGCAGTCCGGACAGCTCTGGAAACACCATATATTTT. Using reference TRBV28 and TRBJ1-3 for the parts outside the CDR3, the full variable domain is DVKVTQSSRYLVKRTGEKVFLECVQDMDHENMFWYRQDPGLGLRLIYFSYDVKMKEKGDIPEGYSVSREKKERFSLILESASTNQTSMYLCASSPDSSGNTIYFGEGSWLTVV.

The CDR3 DNA is TGTGCCACCAGCAGAGAAAGGCATAGCCATACGCAGTATTTT. Translation: CATSRERHSHTQYF. V usage is TRBV15 and J usage is TRBJ2-3; D gene ambiguous. V dropped 0 bases and J dropped 7 bases, with 11 bases sitting between them. Per the germline V gene, CDR1 is LNHNV and CDR2 is YYDKDF (reference sequence). The CDR3 runs 14 residues.

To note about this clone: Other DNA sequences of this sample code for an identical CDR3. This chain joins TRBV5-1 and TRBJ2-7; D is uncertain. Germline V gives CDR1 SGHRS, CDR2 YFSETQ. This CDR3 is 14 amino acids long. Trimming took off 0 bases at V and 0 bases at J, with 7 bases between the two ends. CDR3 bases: TGCGCCAGCAGCTTGGCGGGCGGCTCCTACGAGCAGTACTTC. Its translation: CASSLAGGSYEQYF.

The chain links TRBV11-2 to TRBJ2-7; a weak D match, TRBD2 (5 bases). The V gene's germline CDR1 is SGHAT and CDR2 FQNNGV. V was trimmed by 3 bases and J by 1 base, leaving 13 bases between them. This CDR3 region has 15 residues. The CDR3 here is CASSFIPSLSYEQYF. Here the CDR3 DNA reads TGTGCCAGCAGCTTTATCCCTAGCCTATCCTACGAGCAGTACTTC. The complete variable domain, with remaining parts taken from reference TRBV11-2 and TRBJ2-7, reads EAGVAQSPRYKIIEKRQSVAFWCNPISGHATLYWYQQILGQGPKLLIQFQNNGVVDDSQLPKDRFSAERLKGVDSTLKIQPAKLEDSAVYLCASSFIPSLSYEQYFGPGTRLTVT.

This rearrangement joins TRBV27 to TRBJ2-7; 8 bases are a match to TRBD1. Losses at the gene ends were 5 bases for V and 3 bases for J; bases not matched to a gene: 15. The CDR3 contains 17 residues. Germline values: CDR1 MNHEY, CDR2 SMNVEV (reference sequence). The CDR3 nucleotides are TGTGCCAGCAGTCCAGGGACAGGAACTAGTACGAACTACGAGCAGTACTTC. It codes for CASSPGTGTSTNYEQYF.

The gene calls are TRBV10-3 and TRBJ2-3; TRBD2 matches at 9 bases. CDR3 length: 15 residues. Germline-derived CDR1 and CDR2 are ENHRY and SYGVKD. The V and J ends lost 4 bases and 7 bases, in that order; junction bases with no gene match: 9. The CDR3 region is CAISAASGMVNTQYF. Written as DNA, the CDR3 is TGTGCCATCAGTGCGGCTAGCGGGATGGTAAATACGCAGTATTTT.

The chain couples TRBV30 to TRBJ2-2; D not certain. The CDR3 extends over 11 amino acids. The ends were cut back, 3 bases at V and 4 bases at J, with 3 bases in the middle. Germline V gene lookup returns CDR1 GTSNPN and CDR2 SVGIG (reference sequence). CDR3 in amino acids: CAWSSTGELFF. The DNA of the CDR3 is TGTGCCTGGAGCTCCACCGGGGAGCTGTTTTTT.

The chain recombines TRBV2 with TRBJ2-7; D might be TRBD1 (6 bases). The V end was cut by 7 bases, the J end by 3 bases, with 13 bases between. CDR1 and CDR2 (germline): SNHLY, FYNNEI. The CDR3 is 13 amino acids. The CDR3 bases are TGTGCCAGCACCCCAGACAGGAACTACGAGCAGTACTTC. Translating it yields CASTPDRNYEQYF.

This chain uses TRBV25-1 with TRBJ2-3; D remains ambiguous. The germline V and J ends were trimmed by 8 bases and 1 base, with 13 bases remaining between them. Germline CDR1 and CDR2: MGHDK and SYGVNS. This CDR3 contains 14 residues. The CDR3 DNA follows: TGTGCCAGCTCCCCTGGGGTTGGCACAGATACGCAGTATTTT. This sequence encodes CASSPGVGTDTQYF. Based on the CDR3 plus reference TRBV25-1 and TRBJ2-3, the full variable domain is EADIYQTPRYLVIGTGKKITLECSQTMGHDKMYWYQQDPGMELHLIHYSYGVNSTEKGDLSSESTVSRIRTEHFPLTLESARPSHTSQYLCASSPGVGTDTQYFGPGTRLTVL.

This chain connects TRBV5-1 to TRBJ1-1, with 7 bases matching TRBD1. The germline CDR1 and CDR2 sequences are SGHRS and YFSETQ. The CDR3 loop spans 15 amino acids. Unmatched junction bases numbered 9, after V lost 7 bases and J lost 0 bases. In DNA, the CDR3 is TGCGCCAGCTCTCCGGGACAGACTATGAACACTGAAGCTTTCTTT. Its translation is CASSPGQTMNTEAFF.

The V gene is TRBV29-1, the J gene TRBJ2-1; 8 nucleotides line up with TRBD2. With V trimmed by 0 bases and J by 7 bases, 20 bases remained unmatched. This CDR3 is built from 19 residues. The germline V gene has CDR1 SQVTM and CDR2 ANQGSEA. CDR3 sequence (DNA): TGCAGCGTTGAAGATCGCGGCAGTAACCCGCGGGAGGCCAATAATGAGCAGTTCTTC. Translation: CSVEDRGSNPREANNEQFF.

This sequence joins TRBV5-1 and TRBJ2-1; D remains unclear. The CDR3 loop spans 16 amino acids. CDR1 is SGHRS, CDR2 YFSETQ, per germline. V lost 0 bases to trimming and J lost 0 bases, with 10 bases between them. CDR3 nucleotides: TGCGCCAGCAGCTTGGACTGGCCTAGCTCCTACAATGAGCAGTTCTTC. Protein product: CASSLDWPSSYNEQFF.

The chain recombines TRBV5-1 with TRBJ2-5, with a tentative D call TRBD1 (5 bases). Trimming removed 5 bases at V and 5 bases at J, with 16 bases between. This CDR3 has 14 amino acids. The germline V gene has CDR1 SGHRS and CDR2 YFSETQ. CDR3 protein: CASRMGSQGETQYF. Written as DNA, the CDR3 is TGCGCCAGCAGGATGGGTTCCCAGGGCGAGACCCAGTACTTC.